Below, 22 T cell receptor beta chains from the same sample are listed, as sequenced in a study of early T cells in non-severe SARS-CoV-2 infection. MiXCR, applied by TCRdb to the 5' RACE reads, yields one record per CDR3 protein. The sample holds over 50,000 distinct CDR3 sequences; roughly 12% are singletons and the top ten take approximately 2.8%. The sample consisted of whole blood. Receptors originate from an adult who was a healthcare worker with PCR-confirmed SARS-CoV-2 infection or an uninfected control (not recorded which).

The V gene is TRBV9, the J gene TRBJ1-1, with no clear D. This CDR3 is 14 amino acids long. Per the germline V gene, CDR1 is SGDLS and CDR2 is YYNGEE. Between the trimmed V and J ends, which lost 2 bases and 3 bases, there was a span of 11 bases. The CDR3 here is CASSVYGSDTEAFF. The CDR3 DNA follows: TGTGCCAGCAGCGTCTACGGGAGCGACACTGAAGCTTTCTTT. The full variable domain, with the rest looked up from reference TRBV9 and TRBJ1-1, is DSGVTQTPKHLITATGQRVTLRCSPRSGDLSVYWYQQSLDQGLQFLIQYYNGEERAKGNILERFSAQQFPDLHSELNLSSLELGDSALYFCASSVYGSDTEAFFGQGTRLTVV.

V is TRBV4-1 and J is TRBJ1-2, with 9 bases lining up with TRBD1. The germline V gene has CDR1 MGHRA and CDR2 YSYEKL. The CDR3 is made up of 16 amino acids. With V trimmed by 4 bases and J by 7 bases, 13 bases remained unmatched. The CDR3 DNA sequence: TGCGCCAGCAGCCCGGGTCCCGGGACAGGGACCTGTGGCTACACCTTC. Protein product: CASSPGPGTGTCGYTF.

This clonotype was seen repeatedly, ten times or more. The chain has TRBV5-1 and TRBJ2-7, with D possibly being TRBD1 (6 bases). Germline CDR1 reads SGHRS; CDR2 reads YFSETQ. Trimming removed 5 bases from V and 1 base from J, with 10 bases in between. This CDR3 comprises 13 residues. CDR3 in DNA: TGCGCCAGCAGTGCTACAGGGTCCTACGAGCAGTACTTC. It translates to CASSATGSYEQYF.

The rearrangement joins TRBV3-1 to TRBJ2-1; D might be TRBD1 or TRBD2, each matching 5 bases. Germline CDR1 and CDR2: LGHDT and YNNKEL (reference sequence). V lost 2 bases and J 0 bases, leaving 17 bases between the germline ends. CDR3 length: 18 amino acids. As DNA, the CDR3 is TGTGCCAGCAGCCAAAGGGGAGTCTCCCTGAGCTCCTACAATGAGCAGTTCTTC. It translates to CASSQRGVSLSSYNEQFF.

This clonotype was counted at least ten times. The DNA for the CDR3 is TGTGCCAGCAGTTTGGAGGACGGTACAGATACGCAGTATTTT. It encodes CASSLEDGTDTQYF. The chain joins TRBV12-3 or TRBV12-4 to TRBJ2-3; a weak D match, TRBD2 (5 bases). The germline V and J ends were trimmed by 3 bases and 3 bases, with 10 bases remaining between them. The length of the CDR3 is 14 residues.

As for this clonotype: Possible read error: a much larger clone is one base away. The final CDR3 position lacks the conserved phenylalanine or tryptophan, pointing to a likely read error. V and J are TRBV2 and TRBJ2-7, with 13 bases lining up with TRBD2. CDR1 is SNHLY, CDR2 FYNNEI, per germline. Losses at the gene ends were 6 bases for V and 3 bases for J; bases not matched to a gene: 5. The CDR3 totals 15 residues. CDR3: CASRGGLAGFYEQYY. The CDR3 coding sequence is TGTGCCAGCAGGGGGGGACTAGCGGGATTCTACGAGCAGTACTAC.

In this sample, this clonotype turned up many times. This chain joins TRBV7-3 and TRBJ2-1; a weak D match, TRBD2 (7 bases). The CDR3 has 18 amino acids. CDR1 and CDR2 (germline): SGHTA, FQGTGA. The V and J ends lost 4 bases and 8 bases respectively, with 27 bases between them. CDR3 sequence reads: CASSSSLLSGGGGYEQFF. The CDR3 DNA reads as TGTGCCAGCAGCTCCTCCCTCCTATCGGGAGGAGGGGGTTATGAGCAGTTCTTC.

The table lists this clonotype with a few counts. The chain is built from TRBV5-6 and TRBJ2-5; D may be TRBD1 (6 bases). This CDR3 has 16 amino acids. The V end was cut by 2 bases, the J end by 1 base, with 15 bases between. The germline gives CDR1 SGHDT, CDR2 YYEEEE. The CDR3 nucleotides are TGTGCCAGCAGCTTCTGGGCGACAGGACTCCAAGAGACCCAGTACTTC. The encoded protein is CASSFWATGLQETQYF.

This clonotype was detected many times. V gene TRBV11-2 combines with J gene TRBJ2-7; 9 bases map to TRBD2. Germline V gene sequence: CDR1 SGHAT, CDR2 FQNNGV. V dropped 3 bases and J dropped 0; count of bases not matched to a gene: 0. The CDR3 is 14 residues long. CDR3 sequence reads: CASSLREGSYEQYF. CDR3 DNA sequence: TGTGCCAGCAGCTTGCGGGAGGGCTCCTACGAGCAGTACTTC.

With regard to this clonotype: This sequence may be a read error, since a much larger clone differs from it by one base. The CDR3 sequence: CASSMEGTETDEQFF. The CDR3 DNA is TGTGCCAGCTCCATGGAGGGGACAGAAACTGATGAGCAGTTCTTC. The chain is built from TRBV6-4 and TRBJ2-1; possibly TRBD1 for D (7 bases). Germline V lookup: CDR1 MRHNA, CDR2 SNTAGT. CDR3 length: 15 residues. V was shortened by 8 bases and J by 8 bases, with 22 bases between the two germline ends.

This clonotype has a count of ten or more. J is TRBJ2-1 and V is TRBV2, with TRBD2 matching 13 bases. V shed 6 bases, J shed 3 bases, and the junction held 5 bases outside the gene matches. The CDR3 consists of 16 residues. Germline V gene sequence: CDR1 SNHLY, CDR2 FYNNEI. CDR3 sequence (DNA): TGTGCCAGCAGGAAACTAGCGGGAGGGGTCTACAATGAGCAGTTCTTC. It translates to CASRKLAGGVYNEQFF.

This clonotype was recorded many times. This chain uses TRBV29-1 with TRBJ2-5, with D uncertain. The CDR3 loop spans 12 amino acids. Deletions cut 4 bases from V and 2 bases from J, with 8 bases between. Germline V CDR1 and CDR2: SQVTM, ANQGSEA. The CDR3 reads CSVGVLQETQYF. CDR3 DNA: TGCAGCGTTGGAGTCCTACAAGAGACCCAGTACTTC.

The chain has TRBV5-6 and TRBJ1-2; D remains ambiguous. The germline V gene encodes CDR1 SGHDT and CDR2 YYEEEE. The CDR3 covers 15 residues. V was cut by 6 bases and J by 2 bases, with 17 bases left in between. CDR3 nucleotides: TGTGCCAGCACCGAGAGACGAACGAAGAACTATGGCTACACCTTC. As protein: CASTERRTKNYGYTF. The whole variable domain, filled in from reference TRBV5-6 and TRBJ1-2, reads DAGVTQSPTHLIKTRGQQVTLRCSPKSGHDTVSWYQQALGQGPQFIFQYYEEEERQRGNFPDRFSGHQFPNYSSELNVNALLLGDSALYLCASTERRTKNYGYTFGSGTRLTVV.

This clonotype was observed many times. The CDR3 here is CSAIRGGVYNEQFF. CDR3 sequence (DNA): TGCAGTGCTATACGGGGGGGCGTCTACAATGAGCAGTTCTTC. V usage is TRBV20-1 and J usage is TRBJ2-1; 8 bases are shared with TRBD2. From germline, CDR1 is DFQATT and CDR2 SNEGSKA (reference sequence). The CDR3 runs to 14 residues. The V and J ends lost 4 bases and 3 bases, in that order; junction bases with no gene match: 5.

This clonotype was seen many times. The chain recombines TRBV20-1 with TRBJ1-1; TRBD1 might be the D (5 bases). V was shortened by 5 bases and J by 0 bases, with 19 bases between the two germline ends. This CDR3 region has 16 residues. CDR1 is DFQATT, CDR2 SNEGSKA, per germline (reference sequence). The CDR3 coding sequence is TGCAGTGCTTATTTCCCGGGACTCAACATGAACACTGAAGCTTTCTTT. Encoded protein: CSAYFPGLNMNTEAFF.

This clonotype occurred many times. This chain connects TRBV10-1 to TRBJ2-3, with 8 bases identical to TRBD2. The CDR3 loop spans 16 amino acids. The J segment lost 1 base and the V segment lost 1 base, leaving 4 bases of the junction unmatched. Germline lookup yields CDR1 WNHNN and CDR2 SYGVQD (reference sequence). The CDR3 here is CASSEWRGVGTDTQYF. CDR3 in DNA: TGCGCCAGCAGTGAGTGGCGGGGGGTTGGCACAGATACGCAGTATTTT.

This clonotype showed up many times. The chain carries TRBV7-6 and TRBJ1-5, with D hard to call. Between the trimmed V and J ends, which lost 1 base and 8 bases, there was a span of 18 bases. This CDR3 is built from 16 residues. In germline, CDR1 is SGHVS, CDR2 FNYEAQ. The DNA of the CDR3 is TGTGCCAGCAGCTTAGGGAGGTCCGTGCGAAGGGAGCCCCAGCATTTT. It specifies CASSLGRSVRREPQHF.

This clonotype was observed many times. The V and J genes are TRBV6-1 and TRBJ2-2; 9 nucleotides align to TRBD1. This CDR3 is 15 amino acids long. The J segment lost 5 bases and the V segment lost 5 bases, leaving 6 bases of the junction unmatched. CDR1 and CDR2 from the germline V gene are MNHNS and SASEGT. The CDR3 reads CASSRQGGWTGELFF. DNA for the CDR3: TGTGCCAGCAGTCGACAGGGGGGCTGGACCGGGGAGCTGTTTTTT.

The rearrangement joins TRBV20-1 to TRBJ2-7; D is possibly TRBD1 (6 bases). Trimming pared 0 bases from V and 6 bases from J, leaving 6 bases between. Looked up from germline, CDR1 is DFQATT and CDR2 is SNEGSKA (reference sequence). The CDR3 extends over 11 amino acids. For the CDR3, the DNA is TGCAGTGCTAGAGAAGGGGGCGAGCAGTACTTC. As protein: CSAREGGEQYF.

This clonotype was observed at least ten times. The chain combines TRBV4-1 with TRBJ2-1; D is ambiguous. V was clipped by 1 base and J by 9 bases, with 7 bases between them. This CDR3 has 12 amino acids. The germline V gene encodes CDR1 MGHRA and CDR2 YSYEKL. The CDR3 coding sequence is TGCGCCAGCAGCCAAGGCGGTGGTGAGCAGTTCTTC. Its protein product is CASSQGGGEQFF.

This clonotype was seen many times. The V and J genes are TRBV28 and TRBJ1-5; D remains unclear. The CDR3 spans 11 residues. Germline V gives CDR1 MDHEN, CDR2 SYDVKM. V lost 8 bases to trimming and J lost 5 bases, with 7 bases between them. CDR3 protein: CASEGDQPQHF. CDR3 DNA: TGTGCCAGCGAGGGCGATCAGCCCCAGCATTTT.

This clonotype came up once. CDR3 nucleotides: TGCAGCGCGGACAGGGGGCCTTATGGCTACACCTTC. Translating gives CSADRGPYGYTF. V and J are TRBV29-1 and TRBJ1-2, with 11 bases aligning to TRBD1. Germline CDR1 is SQVTM and CDR2 is ANQGSEA. The CDR3 extends over 12 amino acids. With V trimmed by 7 bases and J by 5 bases, 3 bases remained unmatched.